Sequencing of this T cell receptor beta chain was carried out in a study of TIL therapy for anti-PD-1-resistant metastatic lung cancer. At the level of the study: A few tumors were EGFR-mutant and two were ALK-rearranged.

Germline CDR1 is SEHNR and CDR2 is FQNEAQ (reference sequence). V lost 3 bases and J lost 0, with 8 bases in between. The CDR3 is 14 residues long. Regarding time point: pre-treatment sample, taken before nivolumab and TIL therapy. Patients were adults with stage 4 NSCLC. Sequencing used immunoSEQ v3. The data were produced by immunoSEQ multiplex PCR, yet TCRdb's version contains in-frame clones alone and is incomplete. The repertoire holds 25,000 to 35,000 clones, about 80% seen once, with 2.5% to 3% in the top ten. The chain uses TRBV7-9 and TRBJ1-2; D is unclear. The specimen comprised blood, sampled at baseline. The sequence came from a woman aged 30-79 years with non-small cell lung cancer. The CDR3 DNA reads as TGTGCCAGCAGCTTGGTAAGCACTAACTATGGCTACACCTTC. Residues: CASSLVSTNYGYTF.